One sample yielded the 20 T cell receptor beta chains listed below, sequenced in a study of shared clonotypes between healthy human individuals. The method was immunoSEQ multiplex PCR; TCRdb's version includes in-frame clones alone and lacks a portion of them. The table includes some 1.5 million clones, roughly 96% detected once. Sequencing used naive CD4+ T cells sorted from blood. Subset specified: CD45RA+ positively selected. The receptors stem from a man aged 25-45 years in good health.

The chain recombines TRBV19 with TRBJ2-7; 7 nucleotides match TRBD2. In germline, CDR1 is LNHDA, CDR2 SQIVND (reference sequence). V trimming: 9 bases; J trimming: 2 bases; junction bases outside the gene matches: 7. The CDR3 totals 13 residues. The CDR3 bases are TGTGCCAGAACAACGGGAGGAGCCTACGAGCAGTACTTC. Protein: CARTTGGAYEQYF. Full variable domain (rest looked up from reference TRBV19 and TRBJ2-7): DGGITQSPKYLFRKEGQNVTLSCEQNLNHDAMYWYRQDPGQGLRLIYYSQIVNDFQKGDIAEGYSVSREKKESFPLTVTSAQKNPTAFYLCARTTGGAYEQYFGPGTRLTVT.

This clone was picked up one time. The chain uses TRBV4-1 and TRBJ2-7; TRBD2 matches 10 bases. Germline V gives CDR1 MGHRA, CDR2 YSYEKL. V shed 3 bases, J shed 1 base, and the junction held 6 bases outside the gene matches. CDR3 length: 16 residues. The CDR3 region is CASSQGMGLASYEQYF. The CDR3 coding sequence is TGCGCCAGCAGCCAGGGGATGGGACTAGCGTCCTACGAGCAGTACTTC.

V gene TRBV11-2 combines with J gene TRBJ2-1; 10 positions match TRBD2. CDR3 length: 15 amino acids. Unmatched junction bases numbered 9, after V lost 5 bases and J lost 8 bases. The germline V gene encodes CDR1 SGHAT and CDR2 FQNNGV. CDR3 region: CASSGGLAPRYEQFF. CDR3 DNA: TGTGCCAGCAGCGGGGGACTAGCGCCTAGGTATGAGCAGTTCTTC.

This sequence joins TRBV29-1 and TRBJ2-1; D unresolved. The ends were cut back, 7 bases at V and 0 bases at J, with 10 bases in the middle. The CDR3 consists of 13 residues. Germline CDR1 and CDR2: SQVTM and ANQGSEA. The CDR3 sequence is CSALEDSYNEQFF. The CDR3 bases are TGCAGCGCTCTAGAAGACTCCTACAATGAGCAGTTCTTC.

This rearrangement joins TRBV2 to TRBJ2-3, with 11 positions matching TRBD2. Germline V lookup: CDR1 SNHLY, CDR2 FYNNEI. The CDR3 runs to 15 residues. Trimming removed 7 bases from V and 4 bases from J; junction bases left unmatched: 7. This CDR3 reads CASTLLAGVADTQYF. The CDR3 coding sequence is TGTGCCAGCACCCTACTAGCGGGAGTCGCAGATACGCAGTATTTT.

This chain joins TRBV5-6 and TRBJ2-7; 12 positions match TRBD2. The CDR3 has 12 amino acids. From germline, CDR1 is SGHDT and CDR2 YYEEEE. CDR3 in amino acids: CASSLVLAGGSV. The CDR3 nucleotides are TGTGCCAGCAGCTTGGTACTAGCGGGAGGAAGCGTC.

The CDR3 spells CATKLAGDSETQYF. CDR3 DNA: TGTGCCACCAAACTAGCGGGAGATTCGGAGACCCAGTACTTC. The chain combines TRBV5-6 with TRBJ2-5; TRBD2 aligns across 11 bases. In germline, CDR1 is SGHDT, CDR2 YYEEEE. The CDR3 sequence is 14 residues long. V lost 9 bases to trimming and J lost 5 bases; unmatched junction nucleotides: 9.

This clone was counted once. The gene calls are TRBV7-9 and TRBJ2-1, with TRBD2 matching 16 bases. V lost 7 bases to trimming and J lost 5 bases; unmatched junction nucleotides: 8. The CDR3 is 17 residues long. The V gene's germline CDR1 is SEHNR and CDR2 FQNEAQ (reference sequence). The CDR3, as DNA: TGTGCCAGCACCTGGGGACTAGCGGGAGGGCCTCACAATGAGCAGTTCTTC. Protein: CASTWGLAGGPHNEQFF.

J is TRBJ2-7 and V is TRBV19; D uncertain. V was trimmed by 6 bases and J by 2 bases, leaving 17 bases between them. CDR3 size: 15 residues. Germline values: CDR1 LNHDA, CDR2 SQIVND (reference sequence). The CDR3 bases are TGTGCCAGTAGCCTGCGGCCAGGCTCAACCTACGAGCAGTACTTC. It codes for CASSLRPGSTYEQYF.

The chain is built from TRBV28 and TRBJ2-3, with 9 nucleotides matching TRBD1. The ends lost 9 bases at V and 1 base at J; junction bases unmatched: 8. The CDR3 loop spans 15 amino acids. The germline V gene has CDR1 MDHEN and CDR2 SYDVKM. The CDR3, as DNA: TGTGCCAGTACGGTACAGGGGGCTGGCACAGATACGCAGTATTTT. Amino acid sequence: CASTVQGAGTDTQYF. Together with reference TRBV28 and TRBJ2-3, the CDR3 gives the full variable domain: DVKVTQSSRYLVKRTGEKVFLECVQDMDHENMFWYRQDPGLGLRLIYFSYDVKMKEKGDIPEGYSVSREKKERFSLILESASTNQTSMYLCASTVQGAGTDTQYFGPGTRLTVL.

This clone is a singleton in its sample. This chain joins TRBV30 and TRBJ2-1; unclear D gene. Germline values: CDR1 GTSNPN, CDR2 SVGIG (reference sequence). Trimming shortened V by 1 base and J by 4 bases, and 8 bases separated the two germline ends. The CDR3 sequence is 13 residues long. CDR3 sequence reads: CAWSEDHYNEQFF. As DNA, the CDR3 is TGTGCCTGGAGTGAGGACCATTACAATGAGCAGTTCTTC.

The V call is TRBV15, the J call TRBJ2-7; D is unclear. In germline, CDR1 is LNHNV, CDR2 YYDKDF (reference sequence). With 3 bases removed from V and 2 bases from J, the gap between germline ends came to 2 bases. The CDR3 spans 11 residues. Written as DNA, the CDR3 is TGTGCCACCAGCAGCGCCTACGAGCAGTACTTC. This translates into CATSSAYEQYF. The variable domain in full, completed from reference TRBV15 and TRBJ2-7, reads DAMVIQNPRYQVTQFGKPVTLSCSQTLNHNVMYWYQQKSSQAPKLLFHYYDKDFNNEADTPDNFQSRRPNTSFCFLDIRSPGLGDTAMYLCATSSAYEQYFGPGTRLTVT.

CDR3 protein: CAWSEWGAANEQFF. The CDR3 region has the DNA TGTGCCTGGAGTGAATGGGGGGCGGCCAATGAGCAGTTCTTC. The rearrangement joins TRBV30 to TRBJ2-1; tentatively, D is TRBD1 or TRBD2 (6 bases each). Germline loops: CDR1 GTSNPN, CDR2 SVGIG (reference sequence). The length of the CDR3 is 14 residues. The V gene lost 1 base and the J gene lost 6 bases, with 13 bases spanning the gap.

J is TRBJ2-7 and V is TRBV6-5; TRBD1 is a possible D gene (6 bases). The CDR3 spans 15 residues. Germline assignment: CDR1 MNHEY and CDR2 SVGAGI. Trimming left V 5 bases short and J 2 bases short, with 16 bases between. For the CDR3, the DNA is TGTGCCAGCAGTCCGGACGCACAGGGAGCCTACGAGCAGTACTTC. Residues: CASSPDAQGAYEQYF.

V gene TRBV10-3 combines with J gene TRBJ2-3; D remains ambiguous. Germline-derived CDR1 and CDR2 are ENHRY and SYGVKD. Trimming removed 2 bases at V and 4 bases at J, with 7 bases between. The CDR3 covers 13 residues. CDR3 residues: CAISERSPDTQYF. The CDR3 DNA reads as TGTGCCATCAGTGAGAGGTCCCCAGATACGCAGTATTTT.

This chain uses TRBV30 with TRBJ2-3, with TRBD2 matching over 13 bases. The CDR3 extends over 15 amino acids. The junction had 8 bases not matched to a gene; V was cut back by 4 bases and J by 7 bases. Per germline, CDR1 GTSNPN and CDR2 SVGIG (reference sequence). The CDR3 DNA reads as TGTGCCTGGAACTCACTAGCGGGAGGGCCAAATACGCAGTATTTT. This translates into CAWNSLAGGPNTQYF.

The CDR3 coding sequence is TGTGCCTGGAGGACACCTTTCAGGAAAAACATTCAGTACTTC. Amino acids: CAWRTPFRKNIQYF. The rearrangement links TRBV30 to TRBJ2-4; D uncertain. Per the germline V gene, CDR1 is GTSNPN and CDR2 is SVGIG (reference sequence). Trimming cost V 3 bases and J 4 bases, with 13 bases left between them. The CDR3 contains 14 residues. Filled out from reference TRBV30 and TRBJ2-4, the complete variable domain reads SQTIHQWPATLVQPVGSPLSLECTVEGTSNPNLYWYRQAAGRGLQLLFYSVGIGQISSEVPQNLSASRPQDRQFILSSKKLLLSDSGFYLCAWRTPFRKNIQYFGAGTRLSVL.

The chain is built from TRBV28 and TRBJ2-4; TRBD2 agrees at 8 bases. This CDR3 has 15 amino acids. V shed 3 bases and J 4 bases; nucleotides not matched to a gene: 5. Germline V gene sequence: CDR1 MDHEN, CDR2 SYDVKM. The CDR3 DNA reads TGTGCCAGCAGTTTTCCGACTAGCGAGAAAAACATTCAGTACTTC. This codes for CASSFPTSEKNIQYF.

This chain joins TRBV10-3 and TRBJ2-5, with 9 bases matching TRBD1. The CDR3 has 15 residues. Germline V gene data show CDR1 as ENHRY and CDR2 as SYGVKD. The ends lost 2 bases at V and 4 bases at J; junction bases unmatched: 5. The CDR3 here is CAISENRGPGETQYF. CDR3 nucleotides: TGTGCCATCAGTGAGAACAGGGGGCCGGGAGAGACCCAGTACTTC.

The J gene is TRBJ2-7, the V gene TRBV21-1; the table's D gene call, TRBD1, was not cross checked with the DNA. TRBV21-1 is labeled a pseudogene. CDR3 length: 12 amino acids. CDR3 in DNA: TGTGCCAGCAGCAATGGACAATACGAGCAGTACTTC. The encoded protein is CASSNGQYEQYF.